The 27 T cell receptor beta chains below were found in one sample sequenced in a study of type 1 regulatory T cells. TCRdb reprocessed the reads with MiXCR, giving one entry per CDR3 protein. This table holds 80,000 to 100,000 distinct CDR3 sequences, around a third found once. The specimen was CD4+ T cells, either the whole sample or a sorted fraction (not recorded which). Every receptor here comes from a human donor in good health.

This clonotype has only a few counts. The chain has TRBV12-3 or TRBV12-4 and TRBJ2-1; no clear D gene. Trimming cost V 4 bases and J 5 bases, with 3 bases left between them. The CDR3 is made up of 11 amino acids. CDR3 amino acids: CASSSDNEQFF. CDR3 nucleotides: TGTGCCAGCAGTTCGGACAATGAGCAGTTCTTC.

The chain carries TRBV7-3 and TRBJ2-4, with D perhaps matching TRBD1 (5 bases). Germline CDR1 and CDR2: SGHTA and FQGTGA. V gave up 4 bases and J gave up 0 bases, with 13 bases separating them. The CDR3 sequence is 16 residues long. Written as DNA, the CDR3 is TGTGCCAGCAGCTCTCCGCTAGGGGTAGCCAAAAACATTCAGTACTTC. It codes for CASSSPLGVAKNIQYF.

The chain couples TRBV2 to TRBJ2-6; D remains ambiguous. The germline gives CDR1 SNHLY, CDR2 FYNNEI. This CDR3 has 13 residues. V was cut by 7 bases and J by 2 bases, with 6 bases left in between. In DNA, the CDR3 is TGTGCCAGCACCACTACTGGGGCCAACGTCCTGACTTTC. This translates into CASTTTGANVLTF.

This clonotype was seen a single time. The chain has TRBV7-2 and TRBJ2-6; no reliable D call. The germline V gene has CDR1 SGHTA and CDR2 FQGNSA. This CDR3 contains 14 residues. Deletions cut 5 bases from V and 0 bases from J, with 5 bases between. CDR3 bases: TGTGCCAGCAGCCGTTTCTCTGGGGCCAACGTCCTGACTTTC. This sequence encodes CASSRFSGANVLTF.

This rearrangement joins TRBV6-1 to TRBJ1-5; possibly TRBD1 for D (5 bases). V lost 2 bases, J lost 6 bases, and 20 bases lay in between. Germline assignment: CDR1 MNHNS and CDR2 SASEGT. The CDR3 spans 17 residues. The CDR3 region is CASSEREGAGGVQPQHF. The CDR3, as DNA: TGTGCCAGCAGTGAAAGGGAAGGGGCCGGAGGGGTTCAGCCCCAGCATTTT.

The rearrangement joins TRBV13 to TRBJ2-3; no clear D. Per the germline V gene, CDR1 is PRHDT and CDR2 is FYEKMQ (reference sequence). The V end was cut by 2 bases, the J end by 1 base, with 7 bases between. There are 14 residues in the CDR3. CDR3 sequence: CASSLKWGTDTQYF. CDR3 bases: TGTGCCAGCAGCTTAAAGTGGGGCACAGATACGCAGTATTTT.

This clonotype was recorded many times. The chain joins TRBV5-1 to TRBJ2-1; possibly TRBD1 or TRBD2 for D (5 bases each). CDR3 length: 16 amino acids. The V end was cut by 5 bases, the J end by 0 bases, with 15 bases between. Germline V gene lookup returns CDR1 SGHRS and CDR2 YFSETQ. For the CDR3, the DNA is TGCGCCAGCAGGGAAGCGAGGGGAAGCTCCTACAATGAGCAGTTCTTC. Encoded protein: CASREARGSSYNEQFF.

The rearrangement links TRBV20-1 to TRBJ2-1; 8 positions match TRBD2. With V trimmed by 1 base and J by 2 bases, 1 base remained unmatched. Germline loops: CDR1 DFQATT, CDR2 SNEGSKA (reference sequence). The CDR3 is made up of 14 amino acids. The CDR3 DNA follows: TGCAGTGCTAGAGGCGGGAGGACCTACAATGAGCAGTTCTTC. Its protein product is CSARGGRTYNEQFF.

This clonotype was detected a few times. The V call is TRBV20-1, the J call TRBJ1-4; D is uncertain. The CDR3 length is 12 residues. The germline V and J ends were trimmed by 3 bases and 8 bases, with 10 bases remaining between them. Germline V lookup: CDR1 DFQATT, CDR2 SNEGSKA (reference sequence). CDR3 sequence reads: CSARQVAEKLFF. DNA of the CDR3: TGCAGTGCTAGGCAGGTGGCCGAAAAACTGTTTTTT.

This chain links TRBV6-5 with TRBJ2-7; 8 nucleotides agree with TRBD2. Trimming at V came to 2 bases and at J to 2 bases, leaving 11 bases not matched to a gene. Germline CDR1 reads MNHEY; CDR2 reads SVGAGI. There are 17 residues in the CDR3. The CDR3 sequence: CASSYITSGSAPYEQYF. CDR3 bases: TGTGCCAGCAGTTACATTACAAGCGGGAGTGCGCCCTACGAGCAGTACTTC.

This CDR3 is CSVDAAGGRYEQYF. DNA for the CDR3: TGCAGCGTTGACGCCGCAGGGGGAAGGTACGAGCAGTACTTC. This chain uses TRBV29-1 with TRBJ2-7; 7 bases agree with TRBD1. Germline V CDR1 and CDR2: SQVTM, ANQGSEA. CDR3 length: 14 amino acids. Trimming removed 3 bases from V and 4 bases from J; junction bases left unmatched: 9.

This clonotype was observed a handful of times. The chain has TRBV5-1 and TRBJ2-5; 10 positions match TRBD2. Trimming took 4 bases from V and 1 from J; bases not matched to a gene: 7. Germline-derived CDR1 and CDR2 are SGHRS and YFSETQ. The CDR3 extends over 16 amino acids. The CDR3 DNA sequence: TGCGCCAGCAGCCAACGGTTAGCGGGAGGCCAAGAGACCCAGTACTTC. This translates into CASSQRLAGGQETQYF.

To note about this clonotype: Since no conserved phenylalanine or tryptophan closes the CDR3, a read error is the likely cause. This chain connects TRBV11-2 to TRBJ1-2, with TRBD1 identical over 7 bases. CDR1 and CDR2 (germline): SGHAT, FQNNGV. The CDR3 is 14 amino acids. V lost 9 bases, J lost 7 bases, and 14 bases stayed unmatched. The CDR3 is CASSLTGTAGGYTI. Written as DNA, the CDR3 is TGTGCCAGTAGCCTTACCGGGACAGCGGGTGGCTACACCATC.

This clonotype was observed a few times. The J gene is TRBJ2-7, the V gene TRBV7-8; 10 positions agree with TRBD1. Trimming at V came to 1 base and at J to 3 bases, leaving 3 bases not matched to a gene. Per germline, CDR1 SGHVS and CDR2 FQNEAQ. This CDR3 spans 15 amino acids. This CDR3 reads CASSLDGTGDYEQYF. CDR3 in DNA: TGTGCCAGCAGCTTAGATGGGACAGGGGACTACGAGCAGTACTTC.

This clonotype appeared a single time. The chain employs TRBV29-1 and TRBJ2-7; D may be TRBD2 (6 bases). Looked up from germline, CDR1 is SQVTM and CDR2 is ANQGSEA. The CDR3 consists of 12 residues. CDR3 sequence (DNA): TGCATCGCTGGCGGGAATTCCTACGAGCAGTACTTC. It is translated as CIAGGNSYEQYF.

The chain carries TRBV29-1 and TRBJ2-3; D is perhaps TRBD1 (5 bases). This CDR3 spans 16 amino acids. Germline V gene sequence: CDR1 SQVTM, CDR2 ANQGSEA. The V end lost 3 bases, the J end lost 0 bases, and 16 bases lay between the germline ends. The CDR3 DNA sequence: TGCAGCGTTGATTCCGGAAGGGGTTCTAGCACAGATACGCAGTATTTT. Its translation is CSVDSGRGSSTDTQYF.

This clonotype showed up just a few times. The chain uses TRBV12-3 or TRBV12-4 and TRBJ1-5; 7 nucleotides match TRBD1. J lost 2 bases, V lost 0 bases, and 4 bases had no gene match. The CDR3 is 16 amino acids. CDR3 in DNA: TGTGCCAGCAGTTTAGCGCCCAGGGGGGGCAATCAGCCCCAGCATTTT. It is translated as CASSLAPRGGNQPQHF.

There are a few counts of this clonotype. The V and J genes are TRBV20-1 and TRBJ2-1; 10 bases are shared with TRBD2. Losses at the gene ends were 4 bases for V and 7 bases for J; bases not matched to a gene: 7. The germline CDR1 and CDR2 sequences are DFQATT and SNEGSKA (reference sequence). The CDR3 contains 14 residues. The CDR3 is CSAIRASGSNEQFF. The CDR3 DNA reads as TGCAGTGCTATTCGGGCTAGCGGGAGTAATGAGCAGTTCTTC.

The chain combines TRBV18 with TRBJ1-5, with D perhaps TRBD1 (6 bases). The CDR3 contains 13 residues. The V gene lost 6 bases and the J gene lost 1 base, with 7 bases spanning the gap. The V gene's germline CDR1 is KGHSH and CDR2 LQKENI. The CDR3 DNA follows: TGTGCCAGCTCGGGACAAAGCAATCAGCCCCAGCATTTT. It codes for CASSGQSNQPQHF.

The chain has TRBV19 and TRBJ2-3; D is possibly TRBD1 (6 bases). V was shortened by 7 bases and J by 5 bases, with 10 bases between the two germline ends. CDR1 and CDR2 (germline): LNHDA, SQIVND (reference sequence). This CDR3 region has 12 residues. The CDR3 DNA sequence: TGTGCCAGTACCCCACAGGGAGATACGCAGTATTTT. It codes for CASTPQGDTQYF.

This clonotype was counted only a few times. V and J are TRBV11-2 and TRBJ2-5; D may correspond to TRBD1 or TRBD2 (5 bases each). The V gene lost 5 bases and the J gene lost 2 bases, with 12 bases spanning the gap. Per the germline V gene, CDR1 is SGHAT and CDR2 is FQNNGV. The CDR3 is made up of 14 amino acids. CDR3 DNA sequence: TGTGCCAGCAGCCCCCGGTGGGGGCAAGAGACCCAGTACTTC. Its translation: CASSPRWGQETQYF.

V and J are TRBV5-6 and TRBJ2-2; tentatively, D is TRBD1 (6 bases). CDR3 size: 16 residues. The germline V and J ends were trimmed by 4 bases and 7 bases, with 20 bases remaining between them. Germline lookup yields CDR1 SGHDT and CDR2 YYEEEE. The CDR3 DNA reads as TGTGCCAGCAGCCGCCCGGACAGCCGCGTGAGCGGGGAGCTGTTTTTT. This gives the protein CASSRPDSRVSGELFF.

The chain is built from TRBV11-2 and TRBJ2-7; D possibly matches TRBD1 or TRBD2 (5 bases each). Germline V CDR1 and CDR2: SGHAT, FQNNGV. V lost 10 bases and J 3 bases, leaving 19 bases between the germline ends. This CDR3 spans 14 amino acids. CDR3 sequence: CAIRRGSLFYEQYF. CDR3 coding DNA: TGTGCCATCCGACGGGGCTCCCTATTCTACGAGCAGTACTTC.

This clonotype came up a few times. The chain has TRBV20-1 and TRBJ2-7; D not certain. The V and J ends lost 5 bases and 0 bases respectively, with 14 bases between them. Germline CDR1 is DFQATT and CDR2 is SNEGSKA (reference sequence). CDR3 size: 14 residues. The DNA for the CDR3 is TGCAGTGCTGGTGACACGCACACCTCCTACGAGCAGTACTTC. This encodes CSAGDTHTSYEQYF.

This sequence joins TRBV6-7 and TRBJ2-6; D assignment may be TRBD1 or TRBD2 (5 bases each). TRBV6-7 is placed among ORFs of uncertain function. The CDR3 extends over 20 amino acids. Trimming removed 0 bases at V and 0 bases at J, with 18 bases between. The CDR3 is CASSYSSCFGGNSGANVLTF. Here the CDR3 DNA reads TGTGCCAGCAGTTACTCGAGCTGTTTTGGGGGAAACTCTGGGGCCAACGTCCTGACTTTC.

This clonotype was observed a handful of times. The V and J genes are TRBV20-1 and TRBJ2-2; 11 nucleotides line up with TRBD2. Germline CDR1 DFQATT, CDR2 SNEGSKA (reference sequence). After removal of 6 bases from V and 4 bases from J, the junction contained 13 bases not matched to a gene. The CDR3 is 17 residues long. CDR3 sequence reads: CSARGNSGRGRTGELFF. The CDR3 DNA is TGCAGTGCCCGAGGGAATAGCGGGAGGGGTCGCACCGGGGAGCTGTTTTTT.

This clonotype was observed a few times. The CDR3 loop is CASSSQGQPTDTQYF. The CDR3 region has the DNA TGTGCCAGCAGCTCACAGGGACAGCCCACAGATACGCAGTATTTT. V and J are TRBV7-9 and TRBJ2-3; 7 nucleotides line up with TRBD1. Germline loops: CDR1 SEHNR, CDR2 FQNEAQ (reference sequence). V gave up 4 bases and J gave up 2 bases; unmatched junction bases: 6. This CDR3 has 15 amino acids.